Listed below are T cell receptor beta chains from one sample, sequenced in a study of graft-versus-host responses after intestinal transplantation. Produced via immunoSEQ multiplex PCR; TCRdb's table is partial and in-frame only. The table has approximately 9,600 clones, around 92% seen once. The sequencing used PBMCs, collected roughly six weeks after intestinal transplantation. The origin of the receptors is a human patient who received an intestinal transplant, so some T cells may come from the graft donor. Both conserved end residues are trimmed from each CDR3. A D gene is named only where the DNA matches it firmly.

j_call d_call v_call cdr3_aa
TRBJ2-5 NA TRBV2 ASSVVSETQY
TRBJ1-3 NA TRBV14 ASSQLWVSGNTIY
TRBJ2-7 TRBD1 TRBV4-1 ASSQEGQGGEQY
TRBJ2-1 NA TRBV11-2 ASSLGWTVGAPRYNEQF
TRBJ2-1 TRBD2 TRBV28 ASSLIGGGASVEQF
TRBJ2-7 NA TRBV29-1 SVEGAGQTYEQY
TRBJ2-2 TRBD1 TRBV27 ASMDRGGELF
TRBJ2-5 NA TRBV11-3 ASSLYGETQY
TRBJ1-2 NA TRBV10-2 ASSGGDHGYT
TRBJ1-2 NA TRBV9 ASTPWGSYGYT
TRBJ1-2 TRBD1 TRBV7-9 ASNHPGGYGYT
TRBJ1-5 TRBD1 TRBV25-1 ASSANRGEPQH
TRBJ2-7 NA TRBV5-6 ASSLAGSVHYEQY
TRBJ1-4 NA TRBV14 ASSPTREKLF
TRBJ2-1 NA TRBV6-5 ASSLDSDSYNEQF
TRBJ2-7 NA TRBV9 ASSVAASRRSHSYEQY
TRBJ1-3 NA TRBV9 ASSVGTDGNTIY